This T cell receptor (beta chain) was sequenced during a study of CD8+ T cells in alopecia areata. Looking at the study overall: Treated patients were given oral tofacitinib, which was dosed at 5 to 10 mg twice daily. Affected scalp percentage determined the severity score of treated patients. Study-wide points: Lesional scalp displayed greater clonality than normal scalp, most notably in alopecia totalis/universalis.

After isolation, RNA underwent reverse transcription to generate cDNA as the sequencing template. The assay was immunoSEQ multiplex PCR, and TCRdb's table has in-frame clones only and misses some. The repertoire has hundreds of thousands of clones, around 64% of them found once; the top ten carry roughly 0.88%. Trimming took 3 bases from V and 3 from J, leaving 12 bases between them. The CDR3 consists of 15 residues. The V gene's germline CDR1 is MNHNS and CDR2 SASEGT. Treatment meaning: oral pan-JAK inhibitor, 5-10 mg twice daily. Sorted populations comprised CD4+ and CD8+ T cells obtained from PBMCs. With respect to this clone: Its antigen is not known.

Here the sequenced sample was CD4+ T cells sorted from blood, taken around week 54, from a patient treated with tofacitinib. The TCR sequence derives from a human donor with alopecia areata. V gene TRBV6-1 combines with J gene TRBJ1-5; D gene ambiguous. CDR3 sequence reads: CASSEAQSYNQPQHF. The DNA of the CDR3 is TGTGCCAGCAGTGAGGCCCAGAGTTACAATCAGCCCCAGCATTTT.